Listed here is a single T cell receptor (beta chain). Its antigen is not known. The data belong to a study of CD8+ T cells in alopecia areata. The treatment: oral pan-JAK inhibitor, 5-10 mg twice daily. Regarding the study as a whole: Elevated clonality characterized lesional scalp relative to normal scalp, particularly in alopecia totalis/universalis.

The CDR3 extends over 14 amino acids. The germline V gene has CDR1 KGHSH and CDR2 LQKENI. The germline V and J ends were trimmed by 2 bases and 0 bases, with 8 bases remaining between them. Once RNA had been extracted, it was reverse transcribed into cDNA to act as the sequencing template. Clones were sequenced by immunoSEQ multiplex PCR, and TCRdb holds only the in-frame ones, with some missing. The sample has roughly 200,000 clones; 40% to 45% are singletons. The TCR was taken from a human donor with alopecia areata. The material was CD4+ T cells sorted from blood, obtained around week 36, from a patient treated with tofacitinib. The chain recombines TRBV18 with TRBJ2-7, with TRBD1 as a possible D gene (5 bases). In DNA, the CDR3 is TGTGCCAGCTCACCAGACAGATACTCCTACGAGCAGTACTTC. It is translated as CASSPDRYSYEQYF.